The 9 T cell receptor beta chains below were found in one sample sequenced in a study of PD-1 blockade in classical Hodgkin lymphoma. Time point in this sample: cycle 4 day 1 (C4D1), after more than five weeks of nivolumab. Following autologous stem cell transplantation, relapse occurred in every patient, and exposure to brentuximab vedotin varied. The CD8+ T cells came from thawed PBMCs through magnetic negative selection. Assay used: immunoSEQ multiplex PCR; TCRdb lists only in-frame clones, some missing. The table lists several thousand clones, more than 80% of them singletons. This material consisted of CD8+ T cells from blood, taken before the fourth cycle of nivolumab. All receptors derive from a human donor with classical Hodgkin lymphoma.

The V and J genes are TRBV15 and TRBJ1-4, with TRBD1 as a possible D gene (5 bases). V was clipped by 4 bases and J by 4 bases, with 10 bases between them. The CDR3 contains 14 residues. CDR1 and CDR2 (germline): LNHNV, YYDKDF (reference sequence). The CDR3 protein is CATSTEGDNEKLFF. DNA for the CDR3: TGTGCCACCAGCACAGAAGGGGATAATGAAAAACTGTTTTTT.

The rearrangement joins TRBV2 to TRBJ2-7, with 10 bases fitting TRBD1. Germline assignment: CDR1 SNHLY and CDR2 FYNNEI. V shed 7 bases and J 2 bases; nucleotides not matched to a gene: 5. The CDR3 spans 14 residues. In DNA, the CDR3 is TGTGCCAGCACCTGGGACAGGGGCACCTACGAGCAGTACTTC. Amino acid sequence: CASTWDRGTYEQYF.

The chain recombines TRBV7-9 with TRBJ2-7; 9 bases line up with TRBD1. The CDR3 contains 16 residues. J was trimmed by 13 bases and V by 4 bases; bases with no gene match: 20. Per the germline V gene, CDR1 is SEHNR and CDR2 is FQNEAQ (reference sequence). CDR3 sequence: CASSSLPYRGLPLLYF. In DNA form, the CDR3 reads TGTGCCAGCAGCTCTCTACCTTACAGGGGGCTGCCACTTTTATACTTC. Full variable domain (rest looked up from reference TRBV7-9 and TRBJ2-7): DTGVSQNPRHKITKRGQNVTFRCDPISEHNRLYWYRQTLGQGPEFLTYFQNEAQLEKSRLLSDRFSAERPKGSFSTLEIQRTEQGDSAMYLCASSSLPYRGLPLLYFGPGTRLTVT.

The V and J genes are TRBV28 and TRBJ2-2; tentatively, D is TRBD1 (6 bases). There are 16 residues in the CDR3. The V end lost 4 bases, the J end lost 1 base, and 13 bases lay between the germline ends. Germline V gives CDR1 MDHEN, CDR2 SYDVKM. CDR3 DNA: TGTGCCAGCAGTTCTCTTTGGACAGAGAACACCGGGGAGCTGTTTTTT. Encoded protein: CASSSLWTENTGELFF. The variable domain in full, with the rest retrieved from reference TRBV28 and TRBJ2-2, is DVKVTQSSRYLVKRTGEKVFLECVQDMDHENMFWYRQDPGLGLRLIYFSYDVKMKEKGDIPEGYSVSREKKERFSLILESASTNQTSMYLCASSSLWTENTGELFFGEGSRLTVL.

The CDR3, as DNA: TGTGCCAGCAGTGACCCCGGGGCGGGGGGCCCCTACGAGCAGTACTTC. As protein: CASSDPGAGGPYEQYF. This chain joins TRBV2 and TRBJ2-7; 8 bases fit TRBD2. In germline, CDR1 is SNHLY, CDR2 FYNNEI. After removal of 3 bases from V and 2 bases from J, the junction contained 9 bases not matched to a gene. The CDR3 totals 16 residues.

The CDR3 sequence: CASSYRQGMTAPYEQYF. The CDR3 DNA is TGTGCCAGCAGCTACCGACAGGGAATGACAGCCCCCTACGAGCAGTACTTC. The J gene is TRBJ2-7, the V gene TRBV5-6, with 7 positions matching TRBD1. This CDR3 comprises 17 residues. Unmatched junction bases numbered 14, after V lost 3 bases and J lost 2 bases. CDR1 and CDR2 (germline): SGHDT, YYEEEE.

The rearrangement links TRBV6-5 to TRBJ2-2; no firm D call. CDR1 is MNHEY and CDR2 is SVGAGI in the germline V gene. The CDR3 length is 15 residues. The V gene lost 2 bases and the J gene lost 1 base, with 8 bases spanning the gap. This chain's CDR3 is CASSYRVENTGELFF. CDR3 bases: TGTGCCAGCAGTTACAGGGTGGAGAACACCGGGGAGCTGTTTTTT.

The genes are TRBV9 and TRBJ2-2; D gene uncertain. The CDR3 runs to 16 residues. Looked up from germline, CDR1 is SGDLS and CDR2 is YYNGEE. Trimming pared 4 bases from V and 6 bases from J, leaving 19 bases between. CDR3 loop: CASSFGRFPEAGELFF. The CDR3, as DNA: TGTGCCAGCAGCTTTGGAAGGTTCCCAGAGGCCGGGGAGCTGTTTTTT. The whole variable domain, filled in from reference TRBV9 and TRBJ2-2, reads DSGVTQTPKHLITATGQRVTLRCSPRSGDLSVYWYQQSLDQGLQFLIQYYNGEERAKGNILERFSAQQFPDLHSELNLSSLELGDSALYFCASSFGRFPEAGELFFGEGSRLTVL.

This chain uses TRBV15 with TRBJ1-5; TRBD1 matches 8 bases. CDR1 is LNHNV, CDR2 YYDKDF, per germline (reference sequence). The length of the CDR3 is 20 residues. With 5 bases clipped from V and 0 bases from J, the junction kept 18 bases outside the gene matches. The CDR3 loop is CATSSPAAGQAIYSNQPQHF. The CDR3 bases are TGTGCCACCAGCTCCCCCGCGGCGGGACAGGCGATTTATAGCAATCAGCCCCAGCATTTT.